This passage covers 31 T cell receptor beta chains from one sample sequenced in a study of vaccination effects on CD4 cells after COVID-19. Antigens for these TCRs are unknown. Culture proceeded for approximately nine days, and CD4+ T cells were then isolated. Profiling relied on immunoSEQ multiplex PCR, and the TCRdb table lists in-frame clones only, not all of them. The profile shows 45,000 to 75,000 clones, approximately 80% of them singletons. Here the sequenced sample was CD4+ T cells from PBMCs cultured without peptide, taken before COVID-19 vaccination. These receptor sequences come from a human donor who received a COVID-19 vaccine.

The chain uses TRBV24-1 and TRBJ2-6; 8 nucleotides align to TRBD1. In germline, CDR1 is KGHDR, CDR2 SFDVKD. Germline trimming cut 3 bases from V and 4 bases from J; bases unmatched to any gene: 13. This CDR3 has 19 residues. CDR3 region: CATSDPAGQAGRGANVLTF. The CDR3 nucleotides are TGTGCCACCAGTGATCCTGCGGGACAGGCGGGGAGGGGGGCCAACGTCCTGACTTTC.

This clone was observed a handful of times. The rearrangement links TRBV7-9 to TRBJ1-2; 9 nucleotides agree with TRBD1. Germline values: CDR1 SEHNR, CDR2 FQNEAQ (reference sequence). The CDR3 covers 14 residues. After removal of 2 bases from V and 7 bases from J, the junction contained 5 bases not matched to a gene. CDR3 in amino acids: CASSLPGQGGGYTF. The CDR3 DNA follows: TGTGCCAGCAGCTTACCGGGACAGGGTGGTGGCTACACCTTC.

This clone was seen a few times. V is TRBV28 and J is TRBJ2-1, with a possible D match to TRBD1 (6 bases). The length of the CDR3 is 15 residues. Trimming left V 2 bases short and J 4 bases short, with 12 bases between. Per germline, CDR1 MDHEN and CDR2 SYDVKM. In DNA, the CDR3 is TGTGCCAGCAGTTTACAGGGGACGGTTTACAATGAGCAGTTCTTC. This translates into CASSLQGTVYNEQFF.

The J gene is TRBJ1-2, the V gene TRBV6-5; no reliable D call. Germline CDR1 MNHEY, CDR2 SVGAGI. V lost 5 bases, J lost 3 bases, and 10 bases lay in between. This CDR3 region has 13 residues. CDR3 coding DNA: TGTGCCAGCAGTCGGGGTGGGGACTATGGCTACACCTTC. It yields the protein CASSRGGDYGYTF.

This clone was counted only a few times. V usage is TRBV18 and J usage is TRBJ1-2; 10 nucleotides align to TRBD1. From germline, CDR1 is KGHSH and CDR2 LQKENI. CDR3 length equals 13 residues. Losses at the gene ends were 5 bases for V and 8 bases for J; bases not matched to a gene: 5. This CDR3 is CASSADRGQGYTF. CDR3 bases: TGTGCCAGCTCAGCCGACAGGGGGCAAGGCTACACCTTC.

The gene calls are TRBV18 and TRBJ1-6, with a weak D call TRBD1 (5 bases). Germline V gene data show CDR1 as KGHSH and CDR2 as LQKENI. V was clipped by 0 bases and J by 5 bases, with 8 bases between them. The length of the CDR3 is 15 residues. The DNA for the CDR3 is TGTGCCAGCTCACCACCGGTAGGGGATAATTCACCCCTCCACTTT. It specifies CASSPPVGDNSPLHF.

The chain couples TRBV7-9 to TRBJ2-7, with 11 bases that match TRBD1. Trimming took 5 bases from V and 6 from J; bases not matched to a gene: 12. The CDR3 is 16 amino acids. From germline, CDR1 is SEHNR and CDR2 FQNEAQ (reference sequence). The CDR3 region is CASSRTGGDVYAEQYV. CDR3 bases: TGTGCCAGCAGCCGGACAGGGGGCGACGTTTACGCCGAGCAGTACGTC.

This chain joins TRBV7-2 and TRBJ2-1; 7 bases line up with TRBD1. CDR3 length: 13 amino acids. V dropped 8 bases and J dropped 8; count of bases not matched to a gene: 9. The germline gives CDR1 SGHTA, CDR2 FQGNSA. CDR3 bases: TGTGCCAGCCGGGACAGTTCTTTACATGAGCAGTTCTTC. It translates to CASRDSSLHEQFF.

The V gene is TRBV30, the J gene TRBJ2-3, with 8 bases fitting TRBD1. V shed 4 bases and J 4 bases; nucleotides not matched to a gene: 4. Germline V gives CDR1 GTSNPN, CDR2 SVGIG (reference sequence). The CDR3 loop spans 13 amino acids. The CDR3: CAWTGGAADTQYF. The CDR3 nucleotides read TGTGCCTGGACAGGGGGCGCGGCAGATACGCAGTATTTT.

This clone was seen a handful of times. The CDR3, as DNA: TGCGCCAGCAGCTTGGCTCCAGCCGCAGATACGCAGTATTTT. Its translation: CASSLAPAADTQYF. The gene calls are TRBV5-1 and TRBJ2-3; D unclear. The V gene's germline CDR1 is SGHRS and CDR2 YFSETQ. CDR3 length: 14 residues. V lost 0 bases to trimming and J lost 4 bases, with 9 bases between them.

The chain has TRBV5-1 and TRBJ2-5; 8 bases fit TRBD2. The germline V gene has CDR1 SGHRS and CDR2 YFSETQ. The CDR3 is made up of 13 amino acids. The J segment lost 5 bases and the V segment lost 4 bases, leaving 4 bases of the junction unmatched. The CDR3 region has the DNA TGCGCCAGCAGCCCCGGGACTAGTGAGACCCAGTACTTC. Its translation: CASSPGTSETQYF. Together with reference TRBV5-1 and TRBJ2-5, the CDR3 gives the full variable domain: KAGVTQTPRYLIKTRGQQVTLSCSPISGHRSVSWYQQTPGQGLQFLFEYFSETQRNKGNFPGRFSGRQFSNSRSEMNVSTLELGDSALYLCASSPGTSETQYFGPGTRLLVL.

J is TRBJ2-5 and V is TRBV5-1; D is possibly TRBD1 (6 bases). Between the trimmed V and J ends, which lost 4 bases and 0 bases, there was a span of 10 bases. This CDR3 is built from 14 residues. The germline gives CDR1 SGHRS, CDR2 YFSETQ. CDR3 DNA: TGCGCCAGCAGCCAACAGGGAAACCAAGAGACCCAGTACTTC. Translation: CASSQQGNQETQYF.

V is TRBV24-1 and J is TRBJ2-1; D remains unclear. CDR1 and CDR2 from the germline V gene are KGHDR and SFDVKD. The V end was cut by 2 bases, the J end by 11 bases, with 21 bases between. The CDR3 loop spans 16 amino acids. The CDR3 bases are TGTGCCACCAGTGATTCGGACGGACGGAAGGGATGGAAGCAGTTCTTC. Translation: CATSDSDGRKGWKQFF.

Concerning this clone itself: This sample also contains other DNA sequences that code for the same CDR3. V usage is TRBV18 and J usage is TRBJ2-2, with D maybe TRBD1 (6 bases). There are 15 residues in the CDR3. The V gene lost 2 bases and the J gene lost 0 bases, with 7 bases spanning the gap. The germline CDR1 and CDR2 sequences are KGHSH and LQKENI. The CDR3 DNA follows: TGTGCCAGCTCACCAAGGACAGCGAACACCGGGGAGCTGTTTTTT. It translates to CASSPRTANTGELFF.

The chain recombines TRBV4-1 with TRBJ2-5; 14 nucleotides align to TRBD2. Germline V gives CDR1 MGHRA, CDR2 YSYEKL. Unmatched junction bases numbered 10, after V lost 3 bases and J lost 4 bases. CDR3 length equals 18 residues. The CDR3 sequence: CASSQWAGTSGGPETQYF. As DNA, the CDR3 is TGCGCCAGCAGCCAGTGGGCAGGGACTAGCGGGGGCCCAGAGACCCAGTACTTC.

This rearrangement joins TRBV7-2 to TRBJ1-2, with D perhaps matching TRBD1 (6 bases). There are 13 residues in the CDR3. Trimming took 5 bases from V and 8 from J, leaving 15 bases between them. The V gene's germline CDR1 is SGHTA and CDR2 FQGNSA. CDR3 protein: CASSPVQGYGYTF. The CDR3 DNA follows: TGTGCCAGCAGCCCTGTACAGGGTTACGGCTACACCTTC.

The chain recombines TRBV6-2 or TRBV6-3 with TRBJ2-2, with a possible D match to TRBD1 (8 bases). The V gene lost 6 bases and the J gene lost 3 bases, with 17 bases spanning the gap. From germline, CDR1 is MNHEY and CDR2 SVGEGT. This CDR3 contains 16 residues. DNA of the CDR3: TGTGCCAGCAGCCTACAGGGGGGGATTTACACCGGGGAGCTGTTTTTT. Encoded protein: CASSLQGGIYTGELFF.

The chain combines TRBV9 with TRBJ1-3; D is unclear. The CDR3 loop spans 15 amino acids. The germline CDR1 and CDR2 sequences are SGDLS and YYNGEE. Trimming took off 3 bases at V and 0 bases at J, with 10 bases between the two ends. The CDR3 nucleotides read TGTGCCAGCAGCGGGGGAGGATTCTCTGGAAACACCATATATTTT. This translates into CASSGGGFSGNTIYF. Supplemented by reference TRBV9 and TRBJ1-3, the full variable domain reads DSGVTQTPKHLITATGQRVTLRCSPRSGDLSVYWYQQSLDQGLQFLIQYYNGEERAKGNILERFSAQQFPDLHSELNLSSLELGDSALYFCASSGGGFSGNTIYFGEGSWLTVV.

This clone was counted a single time. CDR3 bases: TGTGCCAGCAGCAAAGCTAAAGGGACTGAAGCTTTCTTT. It encodes CASSKAKGTEAFF. The genes are TRBV21-1 and TRBJ1-1. TRBV21-1 represents a pseudogene. The CDR3 spans 13 residues.

This clone appeared a single time. The CDR3 coding sequence is TGTGCCACCAGTGATTCTTGGGGAGGGCTTGGGGATACGCAGTATTTT. Translating gives CATSDSWGGLGDTQYF. V and J are TRBV24-1 and TRBJ2-3; 7 bases match TRBD2. The CDR3 is 16 residues long. V gave up 2 bases and J gave up 6 bases; unmatched junction bases: 10. CDR1 and CDR2 (germline): KGHDR, SFDVKD.

The rearrangement links TRBV3-1 (or the pseudogene TRBV3-2) to TRBJ1-2, with D perhaps matching TRBD1 (5 bases). The V gene's germline CDR1 is LGHDT and CDR2 YNNKEL (reference sequence). CDR3 length: 16 amino acids. V was cut by 1 base and J by 3 bases, with 15 bases left in between. CDR3 bases: TGTGCCAGCAGCCAAGGCGGGGGATATTATGACTATGGCTACACCTTC. This encodes CASSQGGGYYDYGYTF.

The chain has TRBV6-1 and TRBJ1-1; D gene ambiguous. The CDR3 is made up of 12 amino acids. Germline V gene lookup returns CDR1 MNHNS and CDR2 SASEGT. Trimming removed 2 bases from V and 11 bases from J, with 12 bases in between. CDR3 sequence: CASSEMYIAAFF. The CDR3 coding sequence is TGTGCCAGCAGTGAAATGTACATTGCCGCTTTCTTT.

This rearrangement joins TRBV5-1 to TRBJ1-4, with 9 positions matching TRBD1. Germline V gene data show CDR1 as SGHRS and CDR2 as YFSETQ. CDR3 length equals 14 residues. V lost 0 bases, J lost 8 bases, and 2 bases stayed unmatched. The CDR3 loop reads CASSLGTGEEKLFF. CDR3 DNA sequence: TGCGCCAGCAGCTTGGGGACAGGGGAAGAAAAACTGTTTTTT. The full variable domain, with the rest looked up from reference TRBV5-1 and TRBJ1-4, is KAGVTQTPRYLIKTRGQQVTLSCSPISGHRSVSWYQQTPGQGLQFLFEYFSETQRNKGNFPGRFSGRQFSNSRSEMNVSTLELGDSALYLCASSLGTGEEKLFFGSGTQLSVL.

The chain uses TRBV7-9 and TRBJ2-3; 11 bases match TRBD2. The ends lost 1 base at V and 6 bases at J; junction bases unmatched: 6. CDR3 length: 16 residues. Germline CDR1 SEHNR, CDR2 FQNEAQ (reference sequence). The CDR3 is CASSLGTSGLWDTQYF. The CDR3 bases are TGTGCCAGCAGCTTAGGGACTAGCGGGCTCTGGGATACGCAGTATTTT.

The chain links TRBV7-3 to TRBJ2-3; weak D call: TRBD1 (6 bases). Trimming removed 4 bases at V and 4 bases at J, with 12 bases between. The CDR3 runs 14 residues. CDR1 is SGHTA, CDR2 FQGTGA, per germline. CDR3 sequence reads: CASSSNRAADTQYF. In DNA form, the CDR3 reads TGTGCCAGCAGCTCCAACAGGGCTGCAGATACGCAGTATTTT.

This clone turned up a few times. This chain links TRBV6-1 with TRBJ1-6; no definite D call. The germline V gene encodes CDR1 MNHNS and CDR2 SASEGT. This CDR3 is 15 amino acids long. V was pared by 3 bases and J by 0 bases, with 6 bases between. The CDR3 loop is CASSDRDSYNSPLHF. The CDR3 DNA is TGTGCCAGCAGTGACAGAGACTCCTATAATTCACCCCTCCACTTT.

The genes are TRBV6-5 and TRBJ2-3, with TRBD1 identical over 8 bases. The CDR3 covers 14 residues. V gave up 6 bases and J gave up 6 bases; unmatched junction bases: 8. The germline CDR1 and CDR2 sequences are MNHEY and SVGAGI. DNA for the CDR3: TGTGCCAGCAGCCGACAGGGGTCGGTGGATACGCAGTATTTT. This gives the protein CASSRQGSVDTQYF.

The V call is TRBV5-1, the J call TRBJ2-1; no definite D call. This CDR3 comprises 13 residues. Trimming took 0 bases from V and 7 from J, leaving 8 bases between them. In germline, CDR1 is SGHRS, CDR2 YFSETQ. The CDR3 protein is CASSLVMENEQFF. DNA of the CDR3: TGCGCCAGCAGCTTGGTGATGGAAAATGAGCAGTTCTTC. Looking up the rest from reference TRBV5-1 and TRBJ2-1 gives the full variable domain: KAGVTQTPRYLIKTRGQQVTLSCSPISGHRSVSWYQQTPGQGLQFLFEYFSETQRNKGNFPGRFSGRQFSNSRSEMNVSTLELGDSALYLCASSLVMENEQFFGPGTRLTVL.

The rearrangement uses TRBV14 and TRBJ2-2, with D hard to call. Germline lookup yields CDR1 SGHDN and CDR2 FVKESK. This CDR3 spans 14 amino acids. With 4 bases removed from V and 4 bases from J, the gap between germline ends came to 10 bases. This CDR3 is CASSPLHGTGELFF. Here the CDR3 DNA reads TGTGCCAGCAGCCCCCTCCACGGCACCGGGGAGCTGTTTTTT.

The J gene is TRBJ2-3, the V gene TRBV6-1; D possibly corresponds to TRBD2 (7 bases). The V and J ends lost 0 bases and 4 bases respectively, with 14 bases between them. The germline gives CDR1 MNHNS, CDR2 SASEGT. The CDR3 covers 16 residues. The CDR3 here is CASSEANRDYADTQYF. The CDR3 DNA reads TGTGCCAGCAGTGAAGCCAACAGGGACTACGCAGATACGCAGTATTTT.

This clone came up once. In DNA form, the CDR3 reads TGTGCCAGCAGTTTAACTCAAAACAGGGGGCAACTGTTTTTT. It is translated as CASSLTQNRGQLFF. V usage is TRBV28 and J usage is TRBJ1-4; 9 positions match TRBD1. With 2 bases clipped from V and 12 bases from J, the junction kept 7 bases outside the gene matches. This CDR3 spans 14 amino acids. Germline V CDR1 and CDR2: MDHEN, SYDVKM. Variable domain in full (rest from reference TRBV28 and TRBJ1-4): DVKVTQSSRYLVKRTGEKVFLECVQDMDHENMFWYRQDPGLGLRLIYFSYDVKMKEKGDIPEGYSVSREKKERFSLILESASTNQTSMYLCASSLTQNRGQLFFGSGTQLSVL.